This T cell receptor (beta chain) was identified during a study of post-analysis software for immune sequencing data. V shed 5 bases and J shed 2 bases, with 16 bases lying between them. CDR1 and CDR2 from the germline V gene are SGHKS and YYEKEE (reference sequence). This CDR3 has 15 residues. Regarding the study as a whole: Controls showed lower frequencies than patients for a few TRBV segments, and TRBV5-6, TRBV5-1 and TRBV20-1 were among these. Controls had significantly higher normalized Chao1 diversity than multiple sclerosis patients.

TCR beta cDNA libraries included unique molecular identifiers. A single record per CDR3 protein comes from TCRdb applying MiXCR to the PCR reads. The data contain under 650,000 distinct CDR3 sequences, 40% to 50% of them singletons. Concerning this clonotype: The antigen is undetermined.

This TCR was recovered from a girl aged 5 to 17 with multiple sclerosis. The gene calls are TRBV5-5 and TRBJ1-2, with D hard to call. Sequenced material: blood. The CDR3 DNA follows: TGTGCCAGCAGGCGCCCCGGAGGAAGCAACTATGGCTACACCTTC. Translating gives CASRRPGGSNYGYTF. Filled out from reference TRBV5-5 and TRBJ1-2, the complete variable domain reads DAGVTQSPTHLIKTRGQQVTLRCSPISGHKSVSWYQQVLGQGPQFIFQYYEKEERGRGNFPDRFSARQFPNYSSELNVNALLLGDSALYLCASRRPGGSNYGYTFGSGTRLTVV.